This TCR beta chain originates from a study of blood T cell repertoires in COVID-19. Study overall: Researchers got acute and convalescent COVID-19 samples from the United States, Italy and Spain.

Trimming took off 3 bases at V and 8 bases at J, with 15 bases between the two ends. CDR3 length: 14 residues. Germline V gene lookup returns CDR1 SGDLS and CDR2 YYNGEE. Per the authors' pipeline: Estimation of nucleated cell counts was performed using reference gene primer amplification. The repertoire was sequenced with immunoSEQ multiplex PCR; TCRdb's copy has only in-frame clones and lacks some. V, J and clone size derive from that table, while D and trimming were established from the DNA sequence. Among some 250,000 clones listed, over 75% were seen once. Sequenced input: peripheral blood. The rearrangement uses TRBV9 and TRBJ2-1, with a possible D match to TRBD2 (7 bases). This receptor was obtained from an elderly woman with acute or convalescent COVID-19. In DNA form, the CDR3 reads TGTGCCAGCAGCGACGATATAGGGGGGGATGAGCAGTTCTTC. Protein: CASSDDIGGDEQFF. The whole variable domain, remainder taken from reference TRBV9 and TRBJ2-1, is DSGVTQTPKHLITATGQRVTLRCSPRSGDLSVYWYQQSLDQGLQFLIQYYNGEERAKGNILERFSAQQFPDLHSELNLSSLELGDSALYFCASSDDIGGDEQFFGPGTRLTVL.